A selection of T cell receptor beta chains follows, all from one sample in a study of beta chain features in type 1 diabetes. Sequencing used immunoSEQ multiplex PCR; TCRdb keeps in-frame clones, though not all of them. The sample carries about 250,000 clones, roughly 14% recorded once. The specimen sequenced was naive CD4+ T cells from blood. Source of these receptors: a woman aged 35 to 49 in good health. Each CDR3 is given with its conserved first and last residue. The D gene is left open where the match is weak. Rows may omit the clone size; those that give it use once, few, many or a size class.

abundance: few
j_gene: TRBJ1-4
d_gene: TRBD1
v_gene: TRBV7-9
CDR3aa: CASSLDRPQGGEKLFF
CDR3nt: TGTGCCAGCAGCTTAGATCGCCCACAGGGGGGAGAAAAACTGTTTTTT

abundance: .
j_gene: TRBJ1-2
d_gene: TRBD1
v_gene: TRBV9
CDR3aa: CASSVVGTENSYGYTF
CDR3nt: TGTGCCAGCAGCGTAGTCGGGACAGAGAATTCGTATGGCTACACCTTC

abundance: few
j_gene: TRBJ2-3
d_gene: TRBD2
v_gene: TRBV7-2
CDR3aa: CASRIPGLAGGSSTDTQYF
CDR3nt: TGTGCCAGCCGCATCCCGGGACTAGCGGGGGGGTCTAGCACAGATACGCAGTATTTT

abundance: .
j_gene: TRBJ2-6
d_gene: .
v_gene: TRBV6-5
CDR3aa: CASSAISGANVLTF
CDR3nt: TGTGCCAGCTCCGCGATCTCTGGGGCCAACGTCCTGACTTTC

abundance: few
j_gene: TRBJ2-1
d_gene: TRBD2
v_gene: TRBV7-9
CDR3aa: CASSLIGTSPDEQFF
CDR3nt: TGTGCCAGCAGCTTAATAGGGACTAGCCCCGATGAGCAGTTCTTC

abundance: few
j_gene: TRBJ1-1
d_gene: .
v_gene: TRBV5-4
CDR3aa: CASSLSGGDTEAFF
CDR3nt: TGTGCCAGCAGCTTGTCCGGGGGGGACACTGAAGCTTTCTTT

abundance: .
j_gene: TRBJ2-1
d_gene: .
v_gene: TRBV18
CDR3aa: CASSPQGGEHNEQFF
CDR3nt: TGTGCCAGCTCACCGCAGGGGGGTGAACACAATGAGCAGTTCTTC

abundance: few
j_gene: TRBJ1-6
d_gene: TRBD1
v_gene: TRBV6-5
CDR3aa: CASSPGTGPTSPLHF
CDR3nt: TGTGCCAGCAGCCCCGGGACAGGTCCTACTTCACCCCTCCACTTT

abundance: few
j_gene: TRBJ2-2
d_gene: TRBD2
v_gene: TRBV5-1
CDR3aa: CASSLARGLAANTGELFF
CDR3nt: TGCGCCAGCAGCTTGGCCAGGGGACTAGCGGCTAACACCGGGGAGCTGTTTTTT

abundance: few
j_gene: TRBJ2-2
d_gene: TRBD1
v_gene: TRBV4-1
CDR3aa: CASSYQTGIGRELFF
CDR3nt: TGCGCCAGCAGCTATCAGACAGGGATTGGTCGGGAGCTGTTTTTT

abundance: few
j_gene: TRBJ2-3
d_gene: .
v_gene: TRBV29-1
CDR3aa: CSVERGTDTQYF
CDR3nt: TGCAGCGTTGAAAGGGGGACAGATACGCAGTATTTT

abundance: few
j_gene: TRBJ2-3
d_gene: .
v_gene: TRBV9
CDR3aa: CASSEAGPRFDTQYF
CDR3nt: TGTGCCAGCAGCGAGGCGGGACCCCGTTTTGATACGCAGTATTTT

abundance: few
j_gene: TRBJ1-1
d_gene: .
v_gene: TRBV6-4
CDR3aa: CASSDSKGVPLNTEAFF
CDR3nt: TGTGCCAGCAGTGACTCGAAGGGGGTCCCGCTAAACACTGAAGCTTTCTTT

abundance: .
j_gene: TRBJ1-5
d_gene: TRBD1
v_gene: TRBV2
CDR3aa: CASTRTGGNQPQHF
CDR3nt: TGTGCCAGCACCCGGACAGGGGGCAATCAGCCCCAGCATTTT

abundance: .
j_gene: TRBJ2-2
d_gene: .
v_gene: TRBV10-3
CDR3aa: CAISGPDRGTGELFF
CDR3nt: TGTGCCATCAGTGGCCCTGACCGGGGCACCGGGGAGCTGTTTTTT

abundance: few
j_gene: TRBJ2-5
d_gene: .
v_gene: TRBV27
CDR3aa: CASREYQRETQYF
CDR3nt: TGTGCCAGCAGGGAGTATCAGCGGGAGACCCAGTACTTC

abundance: .
j_gene: TRBJ2-5
d_gene: TRBD2
v_gene: TRBV7-2
CDR3aa: CASSLALAGPQETQYF
CDR3nt: TGTGCCAGCAGCTTAGCGCTAGCGGGGCCTCAAGAGACCCAGTACTTC

abundance: .
j_gene: TRBJ2-3
d_gene: TRBD2
v_gene: TRBV11-2
CDR3aa: CASSFGTSTDTQYF
CDR3nt: TGTGCCAGCAGCTTTGGGACTAGTACAGATACGCAGTATTTT

abundance: .
j_gene: TRBJ2-7
d_gene: .
v_gene: TRBV10-3
CDR3aa: CATLLGYEQYF
CDR3nt: TGTGCCACCTTACTAGGCTACGAGCAGTACTTC

abundance: few
j_gene: TRBJ2-6
d_gene: TRBD1
v_gene: TRBV5-4
CDR3aa: CASSLGHRGAGANVLTF
CDR3nt: TGTGCCAGCAGCTTGGGGCACAGGGGGGCTGGGGCCAACGTCCTGACTTTC

abundance: .
j_gene: TRBJ2-5
d_gene: TRBD2
v_gene: TRBV7-2
CDR3aa: CASSFSGGAPETQYF
CDR3nt: TGTGCCAGCAGCTTTAGCGGGGGGGCCCCAGAGACCCAGTACTTC

abundance: .
j_gene: TRBJ2-5
d_gene: .
v_gene: TRBV7-6
CDR3aa: CASSQAGGGATKTQYF
CDR3nt: TGTGCCAGCAGTCAGGCAGGTGGGGGGGCCACTAAGACCCAGTACTTC

abundance: .
j_gene: TRBJ1-1
d_gene: .
v_gene: TRBV14
CDR3aa: CASSQEIRNTEAFF
CDR3nt: TGTGCCAGCAGCCAAGAAATCCGGAACACTGAAGCTTTCTTT

abundance: .
j_gene: TRBJ2-3
d_gene: TRBD2
v_gene: TRBV11-2
CDR3aa: CASSLVPSGGGSDTQYF
CDR3nt: TGTGCCAGCAGCTTAGTACCGAGCGGGGGGGGGTCAGATACGCAGTATTTT

abundance: .
j_gene: TRBJ1-5
d_gene: .
v_gene: TRBV21-1
CDR3aa: CASSRDRETHQPQHF
CDR3nt: TGTGCCAGCAGCAGGGACAGGGAGACGCATCAGCCCCAGCATTTT

abundance: few
j_gene: TRBJ2-3
d_gene: TRBD2
v_gene: TRBV6-6
CDR3aa: CASSYSGGATRDTQYF
CDR3nt: TGTGCCAGCAGTTATTCGGGGGGTGCGACCCGAGATACGCAGTATTTT

abundance: few
j_gene: TRBJ2-7
d_gene: .
v_gene: TRBV2
CDR3aa: CASSDPWQGFPYEQYF
CDR3nt: TGTGCCAGCAGTGACCCCTGGCAGGGGTTCCCTTACGAGCAGTACTTC

abundance: .
j_gene: TRBJ2-1
d_gene: .
v_gene: TRBV6-4
CDR3aa: CASSDNPYGEQFF
CDR3nt: TGTGCCAGCAGTGACAACCCCTACGGTGAGCAGTTCTTC

abundance: few
j_gene: TRBJ2-2
d_gene: .
v_gene: TRBV6-1
CDR3aa: CASSGQNTGELFF
CDR3nt: TGTGCCAGCAGTGGACAGAACACCGGGGAGCTGTTTTTT

abundance: few
j_gene: TRBJ1-4
d_gene: .
v_gene: TRBV7-2
CDR3aa: CASSTSGTANEKLFF
CDR3nt: TGTGCCAGCAGCACCAGCGGGACTGCTAATGAAAAACTGTTTTTT

abundance: few
j_gene: TRBJ1-1
d_gene: .
v_gene: TRBV5-1
CDR3aa: CASSLTGPEVNTEAFF
CDR3nt: TGCGCCAGCAGCTTGACAGGGCCTGAAGTGAACACTGAAGCTTTCTTT

abundance: .
j_gene: TRBJ2-5
d_gene: .
v_gene: TRBV19
CDR3aa: CASSGGEGETQYF
CDR3nt: TGTGCCAGTAGCGGGGGTGAAGGAGAGACCCAGTACTTC

abundance: .
j_gene: TRBJ1-5
d_gene: TRBD1
v_gene: TRBV15
CDR3aa: CATSSRQGSNQPQHF
CDR3nt: TGTGCCACCAGCAGCAGACAGGGTAGCAATCAGCCCCAGCATTTT

abundance: few
j_gene: TRBJ2-5
d_gene: TRBD2
v_gene: TRBV27
CDR3aa: CAIPPAHSGGEETQYF
CDR3nt: TGTGCCATCCCACCGGCCCATAGCGGGGGAGAAGAGACCCAGTACTTC

abundance: .
j_gene: TRBJ1-1
d_gene: TRBD1
v_gene: TRBV19
CDR3aa: CATSGQGDTEAFF
CDR3nt: TGTGCCACCTCTGGACAGGGAGACACTGAAGCTTTCTTT

abundance: few
j_gene: TRBJ2-6
d_gene: .
v_gene: TRBV5-4
CDR3aa: CASSSTPFGANVLTF
CDR3nt: TGTGCCAGCAGCTCCACACCTTTTGGGGCCAACGTCCTGACTTTC

abundance: .
j_gene: TRBJ1-5
d_gene: .
v_gene: TRBV5-6
CDR3aa: CASSLAGSGRARGPQHF
CDR3nt: TGTGCCAGCAGCTTGGCGGGGTCGGGCAGAGCTCGAGGGCCCCAGCATTTT

abundance: few
j_gene: TRBJ2-5
d_gene: .
v_gene: TRBV10-3
CDR3aa: CAIREEQEETQYF
CDR3nt: TGTGCCATCAGGGAGGAACAGGAAGAGACCCAGTACTTC

abundance: .
j_gene: TRBJ1-2
d_gene: .
v_gene: TRBV19
CDR3aa: CASSVGTLYGYTF
CDR3nt: TGTGCCAGTAGTGTCGGGACATTGTATGGCTACACCTTC

abundance: .
j_gene: TRBJ2-1
d_gene: TRBD2
v_gene: TRBV19
CDR3aa: CASSIVVAGGFDEQFF
CDR3nt: TGTGCCAGTAGTATAGTGGTAGCGGGGGGGTTCGATGAGCAGTTCTTC

abundance: .
j_gene: TRBJ2-7
d_gene: TRBD1
v_gene: TRBV15
CDR3aa: CATSRDPGQPYEQYF
CDR3nt: TGTGCCACCAGCAGAGATCCGGGACAGCCATACGAGCAGTACTTC

abundance: few
j_gene: TRBJ2-3
d_gene: .
v_gene: TRBV27
CDR3aa: CASSLFGDTQYF
CDR3nt: TGTGCCAGCAGTTTATTCGGTGATACGCAGTATTTT

abundance: few
j_gene: TRBJ2-1
d_gene: TRBD1
v_gene: TRBV2
CDR3aa: CASSTTGGTNEQFF
CDR3nt: TGTGCCAGCAGTACTACAGGGGGCACCAATGAGCAGTTCTTC

abundance: few
j_gene: TRBJ2-1
d_gene: .
v_gene: TRBV7-9
CDR3aa: CATRPGPPNGQFF
CDR3nt: TGTGCCACCCGGCCTGGGCCTCCCAATGGGCAGTTCTTC

abundance: few
j_gene: TRBJ2-7
d_gene: .
v_gene: TRBV7-2
CDR3aa: CASSRSWGKYEQYF
CDR3nt: TGTGCCAGCAGCCGAAGCTGGGGCAAGTACGAGCAGTACTTC

abundance: .
j_gene: TRBJ2-3
d_gene: TRBD2
v_gene: TRBV5-5
CDR3aa: CASSSISTSGGADTQYF
CDR3nt: TGTGCCAGCAGCAGCATATCGACTAGCGGGGGCGCAGATACGCAGTATTTT

abundance: .
j_gene: TRBJ2-3
d_gene: TRBD2
v_gene: TRBV7-2
CDR3aa: CASSLSPGRGGSDTQYF
CDR3nt: TGTGCCAGCAGCTTATCCCCGGGGCGGGGGGGATCAGATACGCAGTATTTT

abundance: few
j_gene: TRBJ2-4
d_gene: TRBD1
v_gene: TRBV27
CDR3aa: CASTDRGQNIQYF
CDR3nt: TGTGCCAGCACGGACAGGGGGCAAAACATTCAGTACTTC

abundance: .
j_gene: TRBJ2-1
d_gene: .
v_gene: TRBV7-2
CDR3aa: CASSPRQSYNEQFF
CDR3nt: TGTGCCAGCAGCCCTCGACAGTCCTACAATGAGCAGTTCTTC

abundance: .
j_gene: TRBJ1-5
d_gene: .
v_gene: TRBV25-1
CDR3aa: CASKGQRDQPQHF
CDR3nt: TGTGCCAGCAAAGGACAGCGTGATCAGCCCCAGCATTTT

abundance: few
j_gene: TRBJ1-3
d_gene: .
v_gene: TRBV7-9
CDR3aa: CASSRPGHLNTIYF
CDR3nt: TGTGCCAGCAGCCGACCGGGACACCTAAACACCATATATTTT

abundance: .
j_gene: TRBJ1-1
d_gene: TRBD1
v_gene: TRBV6-4
CDR3aa: CASSPGTANTEAFF
CDR3nt: TGTGCCAGCAGTCCCGGGACAGCGAACACTGAAGCTTTCTTT

abundance: .
j_gene: TRBJ1-2
d_gene: TRBD1
v_gene: TRBV25-1
CDR3aa: CASSGFRGGTGEYGYTF
CDR3nt: TGTGCCAGCAGTGGATTCAGGGGTGGGACAGGGGAATATGGCTACACCTTC

abundance: few
j_gene: TRBJ1-6
d_gene: .
v_gene: TRBV7-2
CDR3aa: CASSPVSGGGSPLHF
CDR3nt: TGTGCCAGCAGCCCGGTTTCGGGAGGGGGATCACCCCTCCACTTT

abundance: .
j_gene: TRBJ1-6
d_gene: TRBD1
v_gene: TRBV5-4
CDR3aa: CASLSLGQGASSPLHF
CDR3nt: TGTGCCAGCCTTTCCCTGGGACAGGGGGCAAGTTCACCCCTCCACTTT

abundance: .
j_gene: TRBJ1-2
d_gene: TRBD1
v_gene: TRBV2
CDR3aa: CASRPGTDYGYTF
CDR3nt: TGTGCCAGCCGCCCAGGGACAGATTATGGCTACACCTTC

abundance: .
j_gene: TRBJ2-3
d_gene: TRBD2
v_gene: TRBV2
CDR3aa: CASSESRRTSGARSTDTQYF
CDR3nt: TGTGCCAGCAGTGAAAGCCGACGGACTAGCGGGGCCAGAAGCACAGATACGCAGTATTTT

abundance: few
j_gene: TRBJ2-3
d_gene: .
v_gene: TRBV11-2
CDR3aa: CASSLPRTPTSTDTQYF
CDR3nt: TGTGCCAGCAGCTTACCGAGGACACCGACTAGCACAGATACGCAGTATTTT

abundance: few
j_gene: TRBJ1-1
d_gene: .
v_gene: TRBV18
CDR3aa: CASSPSRGWNTEAFF
CDR3nt: TGTGCCAGCTCACCGAGCCGGGGGTGGAACACTGAAGCTTTCTTT